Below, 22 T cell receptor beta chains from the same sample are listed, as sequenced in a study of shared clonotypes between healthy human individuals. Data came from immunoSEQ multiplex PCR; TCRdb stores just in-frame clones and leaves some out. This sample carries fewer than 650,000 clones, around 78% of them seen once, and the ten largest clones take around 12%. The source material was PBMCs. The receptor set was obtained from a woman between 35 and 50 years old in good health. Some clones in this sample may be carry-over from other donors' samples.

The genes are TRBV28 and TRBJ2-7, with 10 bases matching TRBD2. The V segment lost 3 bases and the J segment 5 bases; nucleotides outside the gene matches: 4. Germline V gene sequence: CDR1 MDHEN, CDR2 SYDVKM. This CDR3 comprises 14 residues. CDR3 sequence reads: CASSFSGRKNEQYF. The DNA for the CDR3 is TGTGCCAGCAGTTTTAGCGGGAGGAAGAACGAGCAGTACTTC.

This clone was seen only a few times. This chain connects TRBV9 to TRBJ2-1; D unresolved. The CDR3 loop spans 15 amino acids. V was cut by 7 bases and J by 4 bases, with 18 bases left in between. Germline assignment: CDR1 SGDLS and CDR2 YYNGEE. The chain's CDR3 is CASSRRDAGYNEQFF. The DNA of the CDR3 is TGTGCCAGCTCTAGGAGAGACGCCGGTTACAATGAGCAGTTCTTC.

The CDR3 nucleotides read TGTGCCAGCAGCCCCCGGCGGGAGGGCCCGGAGACCCAGTACTTC. Amino acid sequence: CASSPRREGPETQYF. V is TRBV4-2 and J is TRBJ2-5; 9 bases map to TRBD2. Germline CDR1 LGHNA, CDR2 YNFKEQ. Trimming cost V 4 bases and J 5 bases; bases outside gene matches: 8. CDR3 length: 15 amino acids.

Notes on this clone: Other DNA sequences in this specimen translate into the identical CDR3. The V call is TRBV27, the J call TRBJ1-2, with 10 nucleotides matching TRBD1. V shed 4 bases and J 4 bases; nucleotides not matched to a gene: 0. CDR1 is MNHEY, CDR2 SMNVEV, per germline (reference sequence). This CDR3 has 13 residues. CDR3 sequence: CASSWTGGYGYTF. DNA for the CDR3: TGTGCCAGCAGTTGGACAGGGGGCTATGGCTACACCTTC.

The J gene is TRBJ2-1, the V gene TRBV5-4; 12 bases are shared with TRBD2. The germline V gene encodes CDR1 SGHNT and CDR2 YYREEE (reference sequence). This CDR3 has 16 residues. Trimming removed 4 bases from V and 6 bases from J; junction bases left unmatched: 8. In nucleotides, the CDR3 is TGTGCCAGCAGCCAGAGACTAGCGGGAGCAGGCAATGAGCAGTTCTTC. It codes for CASSQRLAGAGNEQFF.

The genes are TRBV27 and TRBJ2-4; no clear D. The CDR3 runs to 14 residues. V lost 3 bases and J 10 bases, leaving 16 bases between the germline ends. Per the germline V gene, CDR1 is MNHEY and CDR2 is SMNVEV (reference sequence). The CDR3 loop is CASSFPGPPWIQYF. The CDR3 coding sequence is TGTGCCAGCAGTTTTCCGGGCCCCCCTTGGATTCAGTACTTC.

The CDR3 here is CASSLAWQRRETYTGELFF. In DNA, the CDR3 is TGTGCCAGCAGCTTGGCCTGGCAGCGGAGGGAGACGTACACCGGGGAGCTGTTTTTT. The V and J genes are TRBV5-6 and TRBJ2-2; tentative D call: TRBD2 (6 bases). The CDR3 has 19 amino acids. V shed 0 bases and J shed 3 bases, with 21 bases lying between them. The germline CDR1 and CDR2 sequences are SGHDT and YYEEEE.

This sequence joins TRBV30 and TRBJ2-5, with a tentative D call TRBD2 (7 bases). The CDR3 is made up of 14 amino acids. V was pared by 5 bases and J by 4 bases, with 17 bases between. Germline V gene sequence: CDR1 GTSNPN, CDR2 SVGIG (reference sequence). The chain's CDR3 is CAWGGGSVRETQYF. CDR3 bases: TGTGCCTGGGGGGGCGGGAGTGTACGAGAGACCCAGTACTTC.

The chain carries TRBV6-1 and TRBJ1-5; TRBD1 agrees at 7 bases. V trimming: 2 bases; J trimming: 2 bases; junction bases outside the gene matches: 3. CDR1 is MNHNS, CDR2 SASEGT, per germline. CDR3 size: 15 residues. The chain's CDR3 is CASSENTGGNQPQHF. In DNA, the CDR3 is TGTGCCAGCAGTGAAAACACAGGGGGCAATCAGCCCCAGCATTTT.

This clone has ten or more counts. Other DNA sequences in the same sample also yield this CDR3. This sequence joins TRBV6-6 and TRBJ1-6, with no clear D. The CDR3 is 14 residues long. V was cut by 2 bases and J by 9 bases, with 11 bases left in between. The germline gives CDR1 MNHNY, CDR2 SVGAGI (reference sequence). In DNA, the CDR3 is TGTGCCAGCAGTTACGAGGCAGGCGGTTCACCCCTCCACTTT. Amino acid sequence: CASSYEAGGSPLHF.

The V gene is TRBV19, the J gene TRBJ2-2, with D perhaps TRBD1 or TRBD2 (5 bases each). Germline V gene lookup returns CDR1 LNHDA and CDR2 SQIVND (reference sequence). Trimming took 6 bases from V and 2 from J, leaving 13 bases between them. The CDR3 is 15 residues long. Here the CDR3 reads CASRSPGRNTGELFF. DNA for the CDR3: TGTGCCAGTAGAAGCCCGGGACGCAACACCGGGGAGCTGTTTTTT.

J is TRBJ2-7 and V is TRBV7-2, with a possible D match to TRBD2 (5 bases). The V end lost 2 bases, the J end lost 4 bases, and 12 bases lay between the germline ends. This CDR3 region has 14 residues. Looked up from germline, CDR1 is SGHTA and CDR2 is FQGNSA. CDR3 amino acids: CASSLSRDVYEQYF. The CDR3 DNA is TGTGCCAGCAGCTTATCCCGGGATGTTTACGAGCAGTACTTC.

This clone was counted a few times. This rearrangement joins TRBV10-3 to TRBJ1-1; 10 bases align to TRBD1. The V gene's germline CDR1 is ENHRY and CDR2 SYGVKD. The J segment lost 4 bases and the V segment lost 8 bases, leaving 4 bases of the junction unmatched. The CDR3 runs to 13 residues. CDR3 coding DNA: TGTGCCATCGCTGACAGGGGGCCCACTGAAGCTTTCTTT. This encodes CAIADRGPTEAFF.

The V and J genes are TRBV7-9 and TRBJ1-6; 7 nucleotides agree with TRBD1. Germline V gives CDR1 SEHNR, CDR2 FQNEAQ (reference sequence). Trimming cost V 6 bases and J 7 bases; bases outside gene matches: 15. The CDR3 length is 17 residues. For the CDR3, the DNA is TGTGCCAGCAGTAGGCCCCGAACAGGGGCCCGAAATTCACCCCTCCACTTT. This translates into CASSRPRTGARNSPLHF.

For the CDR3, the DNA is TGTGCCAGTCGACCCGGGACAGGGGCTGGAGAGCAGTACTTC. Its translation is CASRPGTGAGEQYF. V is TRBV19 and J is TRBJ2-7; TRBD1 aligns across 10 bases. CDR3 length equals 14 residues. Germline V lookup: CDR1 LNHDA, CDR2 SQIVND (reference sequence). Germline trimming cut 8 bases from V and 7 bases from J; bases unmatched to any gene: 11.

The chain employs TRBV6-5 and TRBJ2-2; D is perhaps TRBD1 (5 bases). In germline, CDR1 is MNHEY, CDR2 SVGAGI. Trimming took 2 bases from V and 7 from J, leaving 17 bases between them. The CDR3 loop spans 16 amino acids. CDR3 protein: CASSYQDALRGGELFF. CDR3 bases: TGTGCCAGCAGTTACCAAGACGCGTTAAGGGGCGGGGAGCTGTTTTTT.

The CDR3 sequence is CASSRKGGEPDTQYF. CDR3 DNA: TGTGCCAGCAGTCGAAAGGGGGGCGAACCAGATACGCAGTATTTT. The rearrangement joins TRBV6-1 to TRBJ2-3, with D possibly called TRBD1 or TRBD2 (6 bases each). Germline CDR1 MNHNS, CDR2 SASEGT. V was pared by 5 bases and J by 4 bases, with 16 bases between. The CDR3 runs to 15 residues.

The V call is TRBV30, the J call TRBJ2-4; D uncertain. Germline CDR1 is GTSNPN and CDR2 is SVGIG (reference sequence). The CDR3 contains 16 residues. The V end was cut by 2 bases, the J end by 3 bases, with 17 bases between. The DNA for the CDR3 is TGTGCCTGGAGTCTTGACACCCGCCTGGACAAAAACATTCAGTACTTC. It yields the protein CAWSLDTRLDKNIQYF.

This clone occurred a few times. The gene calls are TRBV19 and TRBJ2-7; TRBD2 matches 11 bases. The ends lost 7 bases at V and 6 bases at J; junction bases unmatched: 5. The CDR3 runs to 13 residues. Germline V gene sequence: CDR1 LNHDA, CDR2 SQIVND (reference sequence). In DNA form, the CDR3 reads TGTGCCAGTAACAAGCTAGCGGGAGGCGAGCAGTACTTC. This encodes CASNKLAGGEQYF.

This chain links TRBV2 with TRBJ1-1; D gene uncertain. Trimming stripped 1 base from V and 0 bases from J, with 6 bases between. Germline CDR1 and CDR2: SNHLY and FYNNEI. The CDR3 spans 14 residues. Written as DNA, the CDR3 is TGTGCCAGCAGTGAAGAGAACATGAACACTGAAGCTTTCTTT. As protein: CASSEENMNTEAFF.

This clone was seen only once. The CDR3 here is CASSQDRNRVDEQYF. DNA of the CDR3: TGCGCCAGCAGCCAGGACAGGAACCGCGTTGACGAGCAGTACTTC. The V call is TRBV5-1, the J call TRBJ2-7, with TRBD1 identical over 7 bases. V lost 4 bases and J lost 5; bases outside the gene matches: 12. The CDR3 has 15 residues. From germline, CDR1 is SGHRS and CDR2 YFSETQ.

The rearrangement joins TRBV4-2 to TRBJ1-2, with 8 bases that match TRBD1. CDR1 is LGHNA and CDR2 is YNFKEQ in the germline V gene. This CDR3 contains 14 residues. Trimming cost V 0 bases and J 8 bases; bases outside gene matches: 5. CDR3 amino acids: CASSQDPTGVGYTF. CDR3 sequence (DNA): TGTGCCAGCAGCCAAGATCCGACAGGGGTCGGCTACACCTTC.